Below are 6 T cell receptor beta chains sequenced from a single sample in a study of blood T cell repertoires in COVID-19. Sequencing was performed with immunoSEQ multiplex PCR; in TCRdb, only in-frame clones are kept and a portion is missing. The sample lists about 480,000 clones, roughly 88% seen once, with approximately 1.8% in the top ten. The source material was PBMCs or T cells enriched from blood (not recorded which). All receptors derive from a middle-aged woman who had recovered from COVID-19.

The chain employs TRBV14 and TRBJ2-7; 7 bases agree with TRBD2. The junction had 7 bases not matched to a gene; V was cut back by 2 bases and J by 0 bases. CDR3 length: 16 amino acids. Looked up from germline, CDR1 is SGHDN and CDR2 is FVKESK. The CDR3 DNA reads TGTGCCAGCAGCCAACGCCCCGGGACTACCTCCTACGAGCAGTACTTC. The encoded protein is CASSQRPGTTSYEQYF.

This clone appeared once. This rearrangement joins TRBV6-2 or TRBV6-3 to TRBJ1-1, with 8 bases matching TRBD1. With V trimmed by 2 bases and J by 10 bases, 12 bases remained unmatched. The CDR3 contains 15 residues. Germline lookup yields CDR1 MNHEY and CDR2 SVGEGT. CDR3 amino acids: CASSYDGQGESGAFF. The DNA for the CDR3 is TGTGCCAGCAGTTACGACGGACAGGGTGAAAGTGGAGCTTTCTTT.

In the case of this clone: Within the sample, other DNA sequences also encode this same CDR3. This chain links TRBV27 with TRBJ2-7, with 9 nucleotides matching TRBD1. V was pared by 4 bases and J by 3 bases, with 4 bases of the junction left unmatched. Looked up from germline, CDR1 is MNHEY and CDR2 is SMNVEV (reference sequence). The CDR3 runs to 14 residues. DNA for the CDR3: TGTGCCAGCAGTTCCGGGACAGGGCTCTACGAGCAGTACTTC. Translation gives CASSSGTGLYEQYF.

This chain links TRBV5-1 with TRBJ1-1; 8 nucleotides line up with TRBD1. V shed 0 bases, J shed 5 bases, and the junction held 9 bases outside the gene matches. The CDR3 has 16 residues. Looked up from germline, CDR1 is SGHRS and CDR2 is YFSETQ. The CDR3 here is CASSLGDRGASTEAFF. The CDR3 bases are TGCGCCAGCAGCTTGGGCGACAGGGGCGCATCGACTGAAGCTTTCTTT. The whole variable domain, remainder taken from reference TRBV5-1 and TRBJ1-1, is KAGVTQTPRYLIKTRGQQVTLSCSPISGHRSVSWYQQTPGQGLQFLFEYFSETQRNKGNFPGRFSGRQFSNSRSEMNVSTLELGDSALYLCASSLGDRGASTEAFFGQGTRLTVV.

The rearrangement joins TRBV29-1 to TRBJ1-3; TRBD1 is a possible D gene (6 bases). Germline assignment: CDR1 SQVTM and CDR2 ANQGSEA. The CDR3 has 16 residues. The V and J ends lost 0 bases and 6 bases respectively, with 18 bases between them. The CDR3 nucleotides read TGCAGCGTTGAAGACCAGAACACAGGGAGCGAAAACACCATATATTTT. This encodes CSVEDQNTGSENTIYF.

The V call is TRBV11-2, the J call TRBJ1-1; D is unclear. CDR3 size: 15 residues. In germline, CDR1 is SGHAT, CDR2 FQNNGV. Trimming cost V 0 bases and J 5 bases, with 13 bases left between them. The CDR3: CASSLDRKAGTEAFF. CDR3 DNA: TGTGCCAGCAGCTTAGATCGGAAGGCGGGAACTGAAGCTTTCTTT.